This TCR beta chain derives from a study of OX40 agonist ivuxolimab in advanced cancers. Study in general: Head and neck, renal cell, melanoma or hepatocellular carcinoma were the cancers that dose-escalation patients had. Partial responses were observed in three patients, of whom one had hepatocellular carcinoma and two had cutaneous melanoma. Study conclusions and caveats: Mean expanded clone counts were higher in CD8+ than CD4+ T cells.

Points on this clone: The antigen is unknown.

Some clones are missing from TCRdb's copy, which holds only in-frame ones; the method was immunoSEQ multiplex PCR. The profile shows roughly 65,000 clones, around 88% of them singletons. The starting material was CD4+ or CD8+ T cells sorted from blood, obtained in a trial of the OX40 agonist ivuxolimab. This receptor was taken from an adult with an advanced solid tumor such as melanoma, head and neck, liver or kidney cancer.

Here the CDR3 reads CASSFRATSGANVLTF. The CDR3 nucleotides are TGTGCCAGCAGCTTTCGGGCTACCTCTGGGGCCAACGTCCTGACTTTC. The V gene is TRBV9, the J gene TRBJ2-6; no reliable D call. From germline, CDR1 is SGDLS and CDR2 YYNGEE. V was cut by 4 bases and J by 0 bases, with 11 bases left in between. The CDR3 runs to 16 residues.